A selection of T cell receptor beta chains follows, all from one sample in a study of blood T cells in healthy people across ages. MiXCR was run by TCRdb on the 5' RACE reads, yielding one entry per CDR3 protein. The sample carries hundreds of thousands of distinct CDR3 sequences, nearly 60% recorded once. The specimen was blood. The receptors were gathered from a man younger than 40 in good health. Both conserved end residues are part of each CDR3. Fields, in order: V gene, clone size, J gene, D gene, CDR3 DNA, CDR3 protein. D genes are given only for firm matches. A clone size is listed for some rows: how often the clone was seen (once, few, many), or a class if it is expanded.

v_call: TRBV5-6
clone_size: -
j_call: TRBJ2-7
d_call: -
cdr3_nt: TGTGCCAGCAGCTTGGCAGGCAACTTAGCCGTCGGAAAAATTTACGAGCAGTACTTC
cdr3_aa: CASSLAGNLAVGKIYEQYF

v_call: TRBV9
clone_size: -
j_call: TRBJ2-5
d_call: TRBD2
cdr3_nt: TGTGCCAGCACCCGGGCGGGAGAGAATGGTGAGCAGTACTTC
cdr3_aa: CASTRAGENGEQYF

v_call: TRBV12-3/TRBV12-4
clone_size: -
j_call: TRBJ1-4
d_call: TRBD1
cdr3_nt: TGTGCCAGCAGTTTATCACAGGGGGCAACTAATGAAAAACTGTTTTTT
cdr3_aa: CASSLSQGATNEKLFF

v_call: TRBV12-5
clone_size: -
j_call: TRBJ2-3
d_call: -
cdr3_nt: TGTGCTAGTGGTTCTGGAGGCACAGATACGCAGTATTTT
cdr3_aa: CASGSGGTDTQYF

v_call: TRBV28
clone_size: once
j_call: TRBJ1-6
d_call: -
cdr3_nt: TGTGCCAGCAGTCGCCCGTTGATAGGCCCCCTCCACTTT
cdr3_aa: CASSRPLIGPLHF

v_call: TRBV11-2
clone_size: -
j_call: TRBJ1-2
d_call: -
cdr3_nt: TGTGCCAGCAGCCACTTCAGGGAGGGCTATGGCTACACCTTC
cdr3_aa: CASSHFREGYGYTF

v_call: TRBV29-1
clone_size: -
j_call: TRBJ2-1
d_call: TRBD2
cdr3_nt: TGCAGCGGGGGAGCGGGGCCCTACAATGAGCAGTTCTTC
cdr3_aa: CSGGAGPYNEQFF

v_call: TRBV7-9
clone_size: -
j_call: TRBJ2-1
d_call: -
cdr3_nt: TGTGCCAGCAGCTTTGGGGGCAGTCTTTCCTACAATGAGCAGTTCTTC
cdr3_aa: CASSFGGSLSYNEQFF

v_call: TRBV20-1
clone_size: -
j_call: TRBJ2-7
d_call: -
cdr3_nt: TGCAGTGCTAGACCAGACAGGAACGACGAGCAGTACTTC
cdr3_aa: CSARPDRNDEQYF

v_call: TRBV29-1
clone_size: -
j_call: TRBJ2-1
d_call: -
cdr3_nt: TGCAGCGTCAAGCTGGGGGGCTGGGACAATGAGCAGTTCTTC
cdr3_aa: CSVKLGGWDNEQFF

v_call: TRBV7-2
clone_size: once
j_call: TRBJ2-1
d_call: -
cdr3_nt: TGTGCCAGCAGCACTCGGGACGGGAGCTCCTACAATGAGCAGTTCTTC
cdr3_aa: CASSTRDGSSYNEQFF

v_call: TRBV20-1
clone_size: -
j_call: TRBJ2-5
d_call: -
cdr3_nt: TGCAGTGCAAAACCAGGGGCTGGGGAGACCCAGTACTTC
cdr3_aa: CSAKPGAGETQYF

v_call: TRBV7-2
clone_size: -
j_call: TRBJ2-5
d_call: -
cdr3_nt: TGTGCCAGCAGCTTTAACCCGTACCAAGAGACCCAGTACTTC
cdr3_aa: CASSFNPYQETQYF

v_call: TRBV7-2
clone_size: -
j_call: TRBJ2-2
d_call: -
cdr3_nt: TGTGCCAGCAGCTTATTTTCACAGGATTACACCGGGGAGCTGTTTTTT
cdr3_aa: CASSLFSQDYTGELFF

v_call: TRBV28
clone_size: -
j_call: TRBJ1-2
d_call: -
cdr3_nt: TGTGCCAGCAGGGCAGAACGCGCCTCTAACTATGGCTACACCTTC
cdr3_aa: CASRAERASNYGYTF

v_call: TRBV9
clone_size: -
j_call: TRBJ1-2
d_call: -
cdr3_nt: TGTGCCAGCAGCGGACTAACAGGGACCAACTATGGCTACACCTTC
cdr3_aa: CASSGLTGTNYGYTF

v_call: TRBV7-2
clone_size: -
j_call: TRBJ2-7
d_call: TRBD2
cdr3_nt: TGTGCCAGCAGCTTCCCCGGGACTAGCGGGGCCGAGGGTTCGCCCTACGAGCAGTACTTC
cdr3_aa: CASSFPGTSGAEGSPYEQYF

v_call: TRBV28
clone_size: -
j_call: TRBJ2-3
d_call: -
cdr3_nt: TGTGCCAGCAGAGCTAGGAAGCGCACAGATACGCAGTATTTT
cdr3_aa: CASRARKRTDTQYF

v_call: TRBV7-9
clone_size: few
j_call: TRBJ2-7
d_call: -
cdr3_nt: TGTGCCAGCAGTCCTAGGGACGAGAGCTACGAGCAGTACTTC
cdr3_aa: CASSPRDESYEQYF

v_call: TRBV28
clone_size: -
j_call: TRBJ2-7
d_call: TRBD1
cdr3_nt: TGTGCCAGCAGTTCCTACGGGACAGGGGGGGAGGAGCAGTACTTC
cdr3_aa: CASSSYGTGGEEQYF

v_call: TRBV29-1
clone_size: few
j_call: TRBJ1-1
d_call: -
cdr3_nt: TGCAGCGTTCGGGGCACCCAGAACACTGAAGCTTTCTTT
cdr3_aa: CSVRGTQNTEAFF

v_call: TRBV7-9
clone_size: -
j_call: TRBJ2-7
d_call: -
cdr3_nt: TGTGCCAGCAGCTCCCGGCAGAGGACACTAGTTCCCTACGAGCAGTACTTC
cdr3_aa: CASSSRQRTLVPYEQYF

v_call: TRBV7-2
clone_size: once
j_call: TRBJ2-3
d_call: -
cdr3_nt: TGTGCCAGCAGTTCCTCCGGGGGATTTTGGACAGATACGCAGTATTTT
cdr3_aa: CASSSSGGFWTDTQYF

v_call: TRBV7-2
clone_size: -
j_call: TRBJ2-2
d_call: -
cdr3_nt: TGTGCCAGCAGCCATCGTAGCGACGGAACCGGGGAGCTGTTTTTT
cdr3_aa: CASSHRSDGTGELFF

v_call: TRBV14
clone_size: few
j_call: TRBJ2-1
d_call: TRBD2
cdr3_nt: TGTGCCAGCAGCTTTACTAGCGGGCGGTACAATGAGCAGTTCTTC
cdr3_aa: CASSFTSGRYNEQFF

v_call: TRBV20-1
clone_size: few
j_call: TRBJ2-7
d_call: -
cdr3_nt: TGCAGTGCTTCCCGGGACACCTACGAGCAGTACTTC
cdr3_aa: CSASRDTYEQYF

v_call: TRBV7-2
clone_size: -
j_call: TRBJ2-1
d_call: -
cdr3_nt: TGTGCCAGCAGCGCCCGGACGGGCCCCGGCAATGAGCAGTTCTTC
cdr3_aa: CASSARTGPGNEQFF

v_call: TRBV12-3/TRBV12-4
clone_size: -
j_call: TRBJ1-1
d_call: TRBD1
cdr3_nt: TGTGCCAGCAGTTTGGGGGGACAGGTTAACACTGAAGCTTTCTTT
cdr3_aa: CASSLGGQVNTEAFF

v_call: TRBV5-5
clone_size: -
j_call: TRBJ1-4
d_call: -
cdr3_nt: TGTGCCAGCAGCTCGGAGGGAATCCGGGGGGGAAAACTGTTTTTT
cdr3_aa: CASSSEGIRGGKLFF

v_call: TRBV7-9
clone_size: -
j_call: TRBJ2-5
d_call: -
cdr3_nt: TGTGCCAGCAGCTTAGTCCCTTCCCGGGGACCCTCAGAGACCCAGTACTTC
cdr3_aa: CASSLVPSRGPSETQYF

v_call: TRBV7-2
clone_size: -
j_call: TRBJ2-1
d_call: -
cdr3_nt: TGTGCCAGCAGCCCAGTTAGGTACTCCTACAATGAGCAGTTCTTC
cdr3_aa: CASSPVRYSYNEQFF

v_call: TRBV6-2/TRBV6-3
clone_size: -
j_call: TRBJ2-7
d_call: -
cdr3_nt: TGTGCCAGCAGTTATCCGGGGGCCTACGAGCAGTACTTC
cdr3_aa: CASSYPGAYEQYF

v_call: TRBV7-2
clone_size: few
j_call: TRBJ2-3
d_call: TRBD2
cdr3_nt: TGTGCCAGTAGGCGGGGGGGCACAGATACGCAGTATTTT
cdr3_aa: CASRRGGTDTQYF

v_call: TRBV29-1
clone_size: few
j_call: TRBJ2-3
d_call: TRBD2
cdr3_nt: TGCAGCGTGGGAGGGGCGGGGACCGACACAGATACGCAGTATTTT
cdr3_aa: CSVGGAGTDTDTQYF

v_call: TRBV7-2
clone_size: few
j_call: TRBJ2-1
d_call: -
cdr3_nt: TGTGCCAGCAGCACCTACAGCGTCTCCTACAATGAGCAGTTCTTC
cdr3_aa: CASSTYSVSYNEQFF

v_call: TRBV20-1
clone_size: -
j_call: TRBJ2-5
d_call: TRBD2
cdr3_nt: TGCAGTGCTAGTAGCGGGGATCCAGCGAAGCAGTACTTC
cdr3_aa: CSASSGDPAKQYF

v_call: TRBV7-2
clone_size: -
j_call: TRBJ2-3
d_call: -
cdr3_nt: TGTGCCAGCAGCTCCAACACAGGTGGCCGGGATACGCAGTATTTT
cdr3_aa: CASSSNTGGRDTQYF

v_call: TRBV11-2
clone_size: -
j_call: TRBJ2-3
d_call: -
cdr3_nt: TGTGCCAGCAGCACCACGCGGTCCGGATCAGATACGCAGTATTTT
cdr3_aa: CASSTTRSGSDTQYF

v_call: TRBV28
clone_size: -
j_call: TRBJ2-7
d_call: TRBD1
cdr3_nt: TGTGCCAGCACTGGGACAGCCTTTGGGGGGCAGTACTTC
cdr3_aa: CASTGTAFGGQYF

v_call: TRBV3-1
clone_size: -
j_call: TRBJ2-1
d_call: TRBD2
cdr3_nt: TGTGCCAGCTTCGGGGGGGGGTCGCAGTTCTTC
cdr3_aa: CASFGGGSQFF

v_call: TRBV7-2
clone_size: -
j_call: TRBJ1-5
d_call: TRBD1
cdr3_nt: TGTGCCAGCAGCGGGGACAGGGCTAATAGCAATCAGCCCCAGCATTTT
cdr3_aa: CASSGDRANSNQPQHF

v_call: TRBV6-5
clone_size: -
j_call: TRBJ2-1
d_call: -
cdr3_nt: TGTGCCACCTTAATTGGGTCCTACAATGAGCAGTTCTTC
cdr3_aa: CATLIGSYNEQFF

v_call: TRBV4-2
clone_size: -
j_call: TRBJ2-1
d_call: TRBD2
cdr3_nt: TGTGCCAGCAGCCAAGATGCCCCACTAGCGGGAGGTCTCTACAATGAGCAGTTCTTC
cdr3_aa: CASSQDAPLAGGLYNEQFF

v_call: TRBV3-1
clone_size: once
j_call: TRBJ1-2
d_call: -
cdr3_nt: TGTGCCAGCAGCCAATTTACAATATCTAACTATGGCTACACCTTC
cdr3_aa: CASSQFTISNYGYTF

v_call: TRBV7-2
clone_size: few
j_call: TRBJ2-1
d_call: -
cdr3_nt: TGTGCCAGCAGCTTCCGCGCATACTCCTACAATGAGCAGTTCTTC
cdr3_aa: CASSFRAYSYNEQFF

v_call: TRBV29-1
clone_size: -
j_call: TRBJ2-4
d_call: -
cdr3_nt: TGCAGCGTTGACGTTCAGGGCGAGGGGAAGGAGCAGTACTTC
cdr3_aa: CSVDVQGEGKEQYF

v_call: TRBV15
clone_size: -
j_call: TRBJ1-6
d_call: -
cdr3_nt: TGTGCCACCAGCAGGTTGGGGTCACCCCTCCACTTT
cdr3_aa: CATSRLGSPLHF

v_call: TRBV7-9
clone_size: many
j_call: TRBJ2-5
d_call: TRBD2
cdr3_nt: TGTGCCAGCAGCACGGGACTAGCGGGGGGCGACTTTCAAGAGACCCAGTACTTC
cdr3_aa: CASSTGLAGGDFQETQYF

v_call: TRBV7-9
clone_size: few
j_call: TRBJ2-7
d_call: TRBD2
cdr3_nt: TGTGCCAGCAGCTTATCTCCCTCTAGCGGGCCCGACTACCCCTACGAGCAGTACTTC
cdr3_aa: CASSLSPSSGPDYPYEQYF

v_call: TRBV27
clone_size: -
j_call: TRBJ2-7
d_call: TRBD2
cdr3_nt: TGTGCCAGCAGTTTTGGACTAGCGGGATTCTACGAGCAGTACTTC
cdr3_aa: CASSFGLAGFYEQYF